The present entry profiles one T cell receptor (beta chain) with its context. These data belong to a study of STAT5B mutations in CD4+ large granular lymphocyte leukemia. Looked up from germline, CDR1 is SGHVS and CDR2 is FQNEAQ. This CDR3 is built from 14 residues. Trimming cost V 4 bases and J 5 bases; bases outside gene matches: 3. TCRdb's copy holds only in-frame clones and misses some; the assay was immunoSEQ multiplex PCR. The sample carries 20,000 to 25,000 clones, over 80% recorded once. The sequencing input was CD4+ T cells from blood buffy coats. The chain is built from TRBV7-8 and TRBJ2-1, with 9 bases identical to TRBD2. The receptor comes from a human donor in good health. Written as DNA, the CDR3 is TGTGCCAGCAGCTCCCGACTAGCGGACAATGAGCAGTTCTTC. Residues: CASSSRLADNEQFF.